A single sample gave rise to the 2 T cell receptor beta chains below, sequenced in a study of OX40 agonist ivuxolimab in advanced cancers. The library was prepared using the immunoSEQ multiplex PCR assay. TCRdb stores this immuneACCESS table with in-frame sequences only. Part of the clones is absent; in the studies checked, under half of the shortfall reflects unresolved V genes, and no reason is known for the rest. The sample yields 30,000 to 40,000 clones; roughly 80% were counted once. Of the sample, just over 14% falls within the top ten clones. Sequences were derived from CD4+ or CD8+ T cells sorted from blood, sampled in a trial of the OX40 agonist ivuxolimab. These receptors were collected from an adult with an advanced solid tumor such as melanoma, head and neck, liver or kidney cancer.

The chain joins TRBV9 to TRBJ2-1; TRBD2 matches at 13 bases. The CDR3 extends over 16 amino acids. In germline, CDR1 is SGDLS, CDR2 YYNGEE. J lost 4 bases, V lost 2 bases, and 3 bases had no gene match. CDR3 sequence: CASSVRLAGGYNEQFF. Here the CDR3 DNA reads TGTGCCAGCAGCGTTAGACTAGCGGGGGGATACAATGAGCAGTTCTTC. The full variable domain, rest sourced from reference TRBV9 and TRBJ2-1, is DSGVTQTPKHLITATGQRVTLRCSPRSGDLSVYWYQQSLDQGLQFLIQYYNGEERAKGNILERFSAQQFPDLHSELNLSSLELGDSALYFCASSVRLAGGYNEQFFGPGTRLTVL.

The chain has TRBV4-1 and TRBJ1-1; TRBD1 might be the D (5 bases). From germline, CDR1 is MGHRA and CDR2 YSYEKL. V was trimmed by 0 bases and J by 4 bases, leaving 12 bases between them. The CDR3 is 15 residues long. CDR3 nucleotides: TGCGCCAGCAGCCAAGATGAAGCAGGGTTCACTGAAGCTTTCTTT. This codes for CASSQDEAGFTEAFF.